This T cell receptor (beta chain) stems from a study of blood T cells in healthy people across ages. Germline CDR1 is MDHEN and CDR2 is SYDVKM. The CDR3 consists of 12 residues. The study's findings and limits: Older age went with lower TCR beta diversity per million T cells, in a roughly linear way. More naive CD4+ cells and higher diversity were found in long-lived than in aged donors.

A J-beta primer mix and a sample-barcoded 5' primer were used in a second PCR of about 7 to 11 cycles. Template switching added a 12-random-nucleotide identifier to every cDNA molecule. TCRdb processed the 5' RACE reads anew with MiXCR; each CDR3 protein has one entry. The sample gives over 1,500,000 distinct CDR3 sequences, roughly 49% of which show up once; approximately 2.1% is in the top ten. Concerning this clonotype itself: Its antigen remains unknown. Germline and junction disagree at one end, which may indicate a read error.

The TCR sequence derives from a woman aged 40 to 49 in good health. V is TRBV28 and J is TRBJ2-4; 7 bases align to TRBD1. The sequenced sample consisted of blood. CDR3 protein: CAGSSTGVFQYF. DNA for the CDR3: TGTGCCGGCAGTTCAACAGGGGTGTTTCAGTACTTC. Full variable domain (outside the CDR3, taken from reference TRBV28 and TRBJ2-4): DVKVTQSSRYLVKRTGEKVFLECVQDMDHENMFWYRQDPGLGLRLIYFSYDVKMKEKGDIPEGYSVSREKKERFSLILESASTNQTSMYLCAGSSTGVFQYFGAGTRLSVL.